Described below is a single T cell receptor (beta chain) sequence and its context. This CDR3 has 15 amino acids. Trimming took 6 bases from V and 2 from J, leaving 13 bases between them. The germline V gene encodes CDR1 MNHNY and CDR2 SVGAGI (reference sequence). PCR involved 60 Vbeta and 13 Jbeta primers. Only in-frame clones appear in the TCRdb table, and some are missing; sequencing was by immunoSEQ multiplex PCR. The sample lists about 210,000 clones; 85% were seen once. The record originates from a study of cytomegalovirus exposure and HLA in healthy donors. V gene TRBV6-6 combines with J gene TRBJ1-4; D is ambiguous. What was sequenced was PBMCs. The clonotype was recovered from a girl aged 2-10 years in good health and CMV-seronegative. The CDR3, as DNA: TGTGCCAGCAGCACCTTCCGGGTGACTAATGAAAAACTGTTTTTT. It specifies CASSTFRVTNEKLFF.